The 29 T cell receptor beta chains in this list originate from one sample, sequenced in a study of shared clonotypes between healthy human individuals. Naive CD8 isolation took CD45RO-negative cells positively selected for CCR7 and excluded terminally differentiated effector memory CD45RA+ cells. TCRdb's table, derived via immunoSEQ multiplex PCR, lists solely in-frame clones and lacks some. The sample yields roughly 2 million clones, 85% to 95% seen once. Input material: naive CD8+ T cells sorted from blood. These TCRs come from a man between 18 and 35 years old in good health.

The J gene is TRBJ2-6, the V gene TRBV6-1, with D perhaps matching TRBD1 or TRBD2 (5 bases each). The CDR3 loop spans 15 amino acids. V was shortened by 4 bases and J by 1 base, with 8 bases between the two germline ends. In germline, CDR1 is MNHNS, CDR2 SASEGT. This CDR3 reads CASSGGVSGANVLTF. The CDR3 DNA reads as TGTGCCAGCAGTGGAGGGGTTTCTGGGGCCAACGTCCTGACTTTC.

The chain has TRBV7-6 and TRBJ2-7, with 7 bases lining up with TRBD1. The trim removed 5 bases at V and 3 bases at J, leaving 7 bases unmatched. Germline V CDR1 and CDR2: SGHVS, FNYEAQ. The CDR3 contains 14 residues. Here the CDR3 DNA reads TGTGCCAGCAGCCCCCCGACAGGGAACTACGAGCAGTACTTC. As protein: CASSPPTGNYEQYF. Complete variable domain (other parts from reference TRBV7-6 and TRBJ2-7): GAGVSQSPRYKVTKRGQDVALRCDPISGHVSLYWYRQALGQGPEFLTYFNYEAQQDKSGLPNDRFSAERPEGSISTLTIQRTEQRDSAMYRCASSPPTGNYEQYFGPGTRLTVT.

The J gene is TRBJ1-5, the V gene TRBV7-3; no clear D. Trimming pared 3 bases from V and 10 bases from J, leaving 13 bases between. The germline gives CDR1 SGHTA, CDR2 FQGTGA. The CDR3 spans 13 residues. CDR3 nucleotide sequence: TGTGCCAGCAGCTTCGCCCTCAGCGAACCCCAGCATTTT. It yields the protein CASSFALSEPQHF.

This chain links TRBV9 with TRBJ2-7; D could derive from TRBD1 or TRBD2 (6 bases each). The CDR3 covers 15 residues. From germline, CDR1 is SGDLS and CDR2 YYNGEE. Trimming removed 0 bases at V and 1 base at J, with 11 bases between. The CDR3 nucleotides are TGTGCCAGCAGCGTAGTGCCGGGGGCGTCCTACGAGCAGTACTTC. Protein sequence: CASSVVPGASYEQYF.

This sequence joins TRBV4-3 and TRBJ2-5; D call uncertain. This CDR3 comprises 17 residues. Trimming stripped 0 bases from V and 2 bases from J, with 16 bases between. Germline-derived CDR1 and CDR2 are LGHNA and YSLEER. The CDR3 is CASSQDFPGAYQETQYF. The CDR3, as DNA: TGCGCCAGCAGCCAAGATTTCCCCGGCGCCTATCAAGAGACCCAGTACTTC.

This chain uses TRBV10-2 with TRBJ1-2; 7 bases are shared with TRBD1. Trimming took 3 bases from V and 3 from J; bases not matched to a gene: 1. There are 13 residues in the CDR3. CDR1 is WSHSY, CDR2 SAAADI, per germline. The CDR3 bases are TGCGCCAGCAGTGACAGGGGGGACTATGGCTACACCTTC. Translated, it gives CASSDRGDYGYTF.

The chain combines TRBV28 with TRBJ2-7, with 8 bases aligning to TRBD2. The germline V gene encodes CDR1 MDHEN and CDR2 SYDVKM. Trimming cost V 5 bases and J 5 bases; bases outside gene matches: 11. The length of the CDR3 is 15 residues. The CDR3 DNA reads as TGTGCCAGCAGTCTACCGGGACTAGAAACACACGAGCAGTACTTC. It translates to CASSLPGLETHEQYF. The variable domain in full, completed from reference TRBV28 and TRBJ2-7, reads DVKVTQSSRYLVKRTGEKVFLECVQDMDHENMFWYRQDPGLGLRLIYFSYDVKMKEKGDIPEGYSVSREKKERFSLILESASTNQTSMYLCASSLPGLETHEQYFGPGTRLTVT.

This chain joins TRBV7-9 and TRBJ1-2; D remains unclear. This CDR3 is 14 amino acids long. Germline assignment: CDR1 SEHNR and CDR2 FQNEAQ (reference sequence). Trimming shortened V by 3 bases and J by 3 bases, and 11 bases separated the two germline ends. The CDR3 DNA reads as TGTGCCAGCAGCTTCCTAGAGGGAGACTATGGCTACACCTTC. Its protein is CASSFLEGDYGYTF.

As DNA, the CDR3 is TGTGCCAGCACCGCTGGGGGCGAGAGAGGAGGAAATACGCAGTATTTT. This gives the protein CASTAGGERGGNTQYF. The chain joins TRBV9 to TRBJ2-3, with D possibly being TRBD1 (6 bases). The CDR3 totals 16 residues. Between the trimmed V and J ends, which lost 6 bases and 7 bases, there was a span of 24 bases. Germline CDR1 and CDR2: SGDLS and YYNGEE. Variable domain in full (rest from reference TRBV9 and TRBJ2-3): DSGVTQTPKHLITATGQRVTLRCSPRSGDLSVYWYQQSLDQGLQFLIQYYNGEERAKGNILERFSAQQFPDLHSELNLSSLELGDSALYFCASTAGGERGGNTQYFGPGTRLTVL.

This clone has just one count. The chain has TRBV7-2 and TRBJ2-2; no clear D gene. The CDR3 runs to 15 residues. The V end lost 1 base, the J end lost 5 bases, and 11 bases lay between the germline ends. Germline lookup yields CDR1 SGHTA and CDR2 FQGNSA. CDR3 sequence: CASSLEWVETGELFF. In DNA form, the CDR3 reads TGTGCCAGCAGCTTAGAATGGGTAGAGACCGGGGAGCTGTTTTTT.

The chain couples TRBV4-1 to TRBJ2-1, with D unresolved. V was shortened by 3 bases and J by 4 bases, with 4 bases between the two germline ends. Germline V gene sequence: CDR1 MGHRA, CDR2 YSYEKL. This CDR3 has 12 residues. CDR3 DNA: TGCGCCAGCAGCCACACGTACAATGAGCAGTTCTTC. Amino acid sequence: CASSHTYNEQFF.

This clone came up once. This chain links TRBV28 with TRBJ1-2; no clear D gene. Germline loops: CDR1 MDHEN, CDR2 SYDVKM. The CDR3 sequence is 11 residues long. The V and J ends lost 4 bases and 3 bases respectively, with 3 bases between them. This CDR3 reads CASSSDYGYTF. The CDR3 DNA is TGTGCCAGCAGTTCCGACTATGGCTACACCTTC.

The chain links TRBV11-2 to TRBJ2-5; perhaps TRBD2 as D (5 bases). Germline lookup yields CDR1 SGHAT and CDR2 FQNNGV. This CDR3 contains 15 residues. Trimming shortened V by 0 bases and J by 5 bases, and 13 bases separated the two germline ends. The DNA of the CDR3 is TGTGCCAGCAGCTTAGATAGCGACCATGGGGAGACCCAGTACTTC. Translation: CASSLDSDHGETQYF.

The CDR3 is CASSLAGYYEQYF. CDR3 in DNA: TGTGCCAGCAGCTTGGCCGGGTACTACGAGCAGTACTTC. This chain connects TRBV5-8 to TRBJ2-7; D remains ambiguous. The CDR3 totals 13 residues. V was clipped by 0 bases and J by 3 bases, with 7 bases between them. Germline CDR1 reads SGHTS; CDR2 reads YDEGEE.

The genes are TRBV28 and TRBJ1-1; TRBD1 agrees at 8 bases. The germline V gene encodes CDR1 MDHEN and CDR2 SYDVKM. This CDR3 contains 14 residues. Unmatched junction bases numbered 7, after V lost 9 bases and J lost 1 base. The CDR3 loop is CASDMGQENTEAFF. CDR3 nucleotides: TGTGCCAGTGACATGGGACAGGAGAACACTGAAGCTTTCTTT.

This rearrangement joins TRBV29-1 to TRBJ1-2; possible D gene TRBD1, 6 bases. CDR3 size: 15 residues. Trimming left V 3 bases short and J 6 bases short, with 20 bases between. Germline-derived CDR1 and CDR2 are SQVTM and ANQGSEA. CDR3 residues: CSVDLTGRTIDGYTF. CDR3 bases: TGCAGCGTTGATCTGACAGGACGGACTATCGATGGCTACACCTTC. Full variable domain (remainder filled in from reference TRBV29-1 and TRBJ1-2): SAVISQKPSRDICQRGTSLTIQCQVDSQVTMMFWYRQQPGQSLTLIATANQGSEATYESGFVIDKFPISRPNLTFSTLTVSNMSPEDSSIYLCSVDLTGRTIDGYTFGSGTRLTVV.

The V call is TRBV4-3, the J call TRBJ2-1; 10 bases are shared with TRBD2. V shed 0 bases, J shed 10 bases, and the junction held 12 bases outside the gene matches. This CDR3 is built from 17 residues. The V gene's germline CDR1 is LGHNA and CDR2 YSLEER. Here the CDR3 reads CASSQDAAAGGPREQFF. As DNA, the CDR3 is TGCGCCAGCAGCCAAGACGCGGCAGCGGGAGGGCCTCGGGAGCAGTTCTTC.

The chain joins TRBV6-1 to TRBJ1-5; D unresolved. From germline, CDR1 is MNHNS and CDR2 SASEGT. The V gene lost 3 bases and the J gene lost 0 bases, with 15 bases spanning the gap. The CDR3 contains 17 residues. In DNA form, the CDR3 reads TGTGCCAGCAGTGACCCCCTCAGCCTCTATAGCAATCAGCCCCAGCATTTT. Its protein is CASSDPLSLYSNQPQHF.

J is TRBJ2-7 and V is TRBV4-1; 7 bases map to TRBD1. CDR3 length equals 15 residues. The junction had 5 bases not matched to a gene; V was cut back by 0 bases and J by 3 bases. Germline CDR1 MGHRA, CDR2 YSYEKL. CDR3 bases: TGCGCCAGCAGCCAAGATGGGCAGGGGGACTACGAGCAGTACTTC. This gives the protein CASSQDGQGDYEQYF.

This chain joins TRBV30 and TRBJ1-5; TRBD1 matches at 9 bases. CDR1 is GTSNPN, CDR2 SVGIG, per germline (reference sequence). This CDR3 is built from 16 residues. Unmatched junction bases numbered 10, after V lost 1 base and J lost 6 bases. This chain's CDR3 is CAWSDPGTGRLQPQHF. As DNA, the CDR3 is TGTGCCTGGAGTGACCCCGGGACAGGGAGGCTTCAGCCCCAGCATTTT.

Worth noting for this clone: Other DNA variants within this sample encode the same CDR3. The chain links TRBV4-1 to TRBJ2-5; a possible D gene is TRBD1 (7 bases). Germline assignment: CDR1 MGHRA and CDR2 YSYEKL. The ends were cut back, 0 bases at V and 3 bases at J, with 11 bases in the middle. This CDR3 is 15 amino acids long. In DNA, the CDR3 is TGCGCCAGCAGCCAAGATCCCAGGGGGGAAGAGACCCAGTACTTC. It is translated as CASSQDPRGEETQYF.

On this clone: Other DNA sequences in this specimen translate into the identical CDR3. The V and J genes are TRBV27 and TRBJ2-1; D not resolved. The CDR3 runs to 13 residues. Germline lookup yields CDR1 MNHEY and CDR2 SMNVEV (reference sequence). Trimming took 5 bases from V and 1 from J, leaving 6 bases between them. Here the CDR3 reads CASSPTSYNEQFF. DNA of the CDR3: TGTGCCAGCAGTCCGACATCCTACAATGAGCAGTTCTTC.

V usage is TRBV6-5 and J usage is TRBJ1-1; D possibly corresponds to TRBD1 (6 bases). Germline V gives CDR1 MNHEY, CDR2 SVGAGI. Trimming pared 1 base from V and 1 base from J, leaving 7 bases between. CDR3 length: 14 residues. CDR3 amino acids: CASSYLGANTEAFF. Written as DNA, the CDR3 is TGTGCCAGCAGTTACTTGGGGGCGAACACTGAAGCTTTCTTT.

Details on this clone: Other DNA sequences in this specimen translate into the identical CDR3. The chain joins TRBV30 to TRBJ2-7; maybe TRBD2 (5 bases). This CDR3 has 13 amino acids. The ends were cut back, 0 bases at V and 4 bases at J, with 10 bases in the middle. CDR1 is GTSNPN, CDR2 SVGIG, per germline (reference sequence). The CDR3 DNA is TGTGCCTGGAGTGTACGAGGAGGATACGAGCAGTACTTC. Translated, it gives CAWSVRGGYEQYF.

The chain's CDR3 is CASSLEASTEAFF. The CDR3 DNA reads as TGTGCCAGCAGCTTGGAGGCAAGCACTGAAGCTTTCTTT. This chain connects TRBV5-6 to TRBJ1-1, with D unresolved. The germline V gene encodes CDR1 SGHDT and CDR2 YYEEEE. Between the trimmed V and J ends, which lost 0 bases and 4 bases, there was a span of 7 bases. The CDR3 consists of 13 residues.

The chain recombines TRBV7-2 with TRBJ2-2, with D tentatively TRBD1 (6 bases). This CDR3 is built from 16 residues. V was pared by 1 base and J by 5 bases, with 14 bases between. Germline V lookup: CDR1 SGHTA, CDR2 FQGNSA. The CDR3, as DNA: TGTGCCAGCAGCTTAGTTTCGGCTAGGGGGACCGGGGAGCTGTTTTTT. Amino acid sequence: CASSLVSARGTGELFF.

V is TRBV5-6 and J is TRBJ2-2; 8 nucleotides line up with TRBD1. The CDR3 totals 18 residues. V lost 7 bases, J lost 4 bases, and 18 bases stayed unmatched. Looked up from germline, CDR1 is SGHDT and CDR2 is YYEEEE. CDR3 loop: CASETWTDREGVTGELFF. The CDR3 DNA sequence: TGTGCCAGCGAAACATGGACGGACAGGGAAGGGGTCACCGGGGAGCTGTTTTTT.

The rearrangement links TRBV2 to TRBJ2-1; TRBD2 agrees at 7 bases. CDR1 and CDR2 (germline): SNHLY, FYNNEI. The CDR3 runs to 12 residues. CDR3 region: CAVVGGDNEQFF. CDR3 DNA sequence: TGTGCTGTCGTGGGGGGGGATAATGAGCAGTTCTTC.

The chain combines TRBV2 with TRBJ1-5; tentatively, D is TRBD1 (6 bases). The V and J ends lost 0 bases and 4 bases respectively, with 13 bases between them. Per germline, CDR1 SNHLY and CDR2 FYNNEI. The CDR3 spans 16 residues. CDR3 residues: CASSEALSTGNQPQHF. In DNA, the CDR3 is TGTGCCAGCAGTGAAGCGCTTTCTACAGGGAATCAGCCCCAGCATTTT.